This TCR beta chain was sequenced for a study of identical twins. This clonotype was found a few times. TCRdb reprocessed the 5' RACE reads via MiXCR and lists one record per CDR3 protein. The sample comprises approximately 250,000 distinct CDR3 sequences, 5.5% to 7.5% of which are singletons, and 13% to 15% rests with the top ten. Between the trimmed V and J ends, which lost 5 bases and 8 bases, there was a span of 21 bases. There are 15 residues in the CDR3. Germline CDR1 and CDR2: MNHEY and SMNVEV (reference sequence). These data were likewise used in another study, on T cells expressing NK-cell markers.

The sequence came from a woman aged 18-29 years in good health. V gene TRBV27 combines with J gene TRBJ1-2, with a tentative D call TRBD1 (5 bases). The sequenced sample consisted of CD8+ T cells sorted from blood. CDR3 in DNA: TGTGCCAGCAGTCAAAATCCCGGGGCGGTCGGCGGCTACACCTTC. The encoded protein is CASSQNPGAVGGYTF.